The entry that follows covers one T cell receptor (beta chain) sequence. The data belong to a study of shared clonotypes between healthy human individuals. The germline V gene encodes CDR1 PRHDT and CDR2 FYEKMQ (reference sequence). Trimming stripped 0 bases from V and 2 bases from J, with 11 bases between. The CDR3 is 15 amino acids. Assay used: immunoSEQ multiplex PCR; TCRdb lists only in-frame clones, some missing. Of about 610,000 clones in the sample, almost 97% were seen once. The rearrangement links TRBV13 to TRBJ2-7; unclear D gene. Sequencing was carried out using naive CD4+ T cells sorted from blood. Subset of the sample: CD45RA+ positively selected. The TCR sequence derives from a woman aged 25 to 39 in good health. As DNA, the CDR3 is TGTGCCAGCAGCTTAGGCCGCCGGGTGACCTACGAGCAGTACTTC. It specifies CASSLGRRVTYEQYF.